The present T cell receptor beta chain was sequenced within a study of T cells after yellow fever vaccination. The study's findings and limits: The study re-detected most primary-vaccination clones after the booster (roughly 95% CD4, roughly 85% CD8). Overall, a small share of clonotypes was seen in both CD4 and CD8 compartments.

Deletions cut 3 bases from V and 0 bases from J, with 19 bases between. CDR1 DFQATT and CDR2 SNEGSKA come from the germline V gene (reference sequence). The CDR3 has 17 residues. From the 5' RACE reads, TCRdb called clonotypes with MiXCR, one entry per CDR3 protein. The table lists a few hundred thousand distinct CDR3 sequences, about 12% of them singletons, with roughly 3% in the top ten. A word on this clonotype: The target antigen is unknown.

The sample was CD4+ T cells sorted from PBMCs, taken 15 days after the yellow fever booster vaccination. The clonotype originates from a man aged 18 to 30 who received the YFV17D yellow fever vaccine. This rearrangement joins TRBV20-1 to TRBJ2-3; possible D gene TRBD2, 6 bases. This chain's CDR3 is CSASPIAPSVSTDTQYF. DNA of the CDR3: TGCAGTGCTAGCCCCATAGCCCCTAGCGTCAGCACAGATACGCAGTATTTT.